Below, 4 T cell receptor beta chains from the same sample are listed, as sequenced in a study of cytomegalovirus exposure and HLA in healthy donors. Profiled with immunoSEQ multiplex PCR; TCRdb holds only in-frame clones, not every one. The data contain roughly 200,000 clones, around 80% of them singletons. Sequenced input: PBMCs. The source is a young woman in good health and CMV-seronegative.

This chain joins TRBV7-9 and TRBJ2-1, with D possibly matching TRBD1 (6 bases). Germline V gives CDR1 SEHNR, CDR2 FQNEAQ (reference sequence). V was pared by 6 bases and J by 5 bases, with 17 bases between. The CDR3 is made up of 15 amino acids. The CDR3 here is CASRSTGRPNNEQFF. CDR3 nucleotides: TGTGCCAGCAGATCGACAGGCAGACCGAACAATGAGCAGTTCTTC.

This clone was found once. The chain uses TRBV19 and TRBJ1-5, with unresolved D. The germline V gene encodes CDR1 LNHDA and CDR2 SQIVND (reference sequence). The CDR3 contains 13 residues. Trimming removed 8 bases at V and 7 bases at J, with 15 bases between. The CDR3 loop is CASRHRDLQPQHF. The CDR3 coding sequence is TGTGCCAGTCGCCATCGGGATTTGCAGCCCCAGCATTTT.

This clone has only a few counts. This chain uses TRBV19 with TRBJ2-7; 9 bases fit TRBD1. The length of the CDR3 is 13 residues. The germline V gene encodes CDR1 LNHDA and CDR2 SQIVND (reference sequence). J lost 4 bases, V lost 5 bases, and 3 bases had no gene match. CDR3 residues: CASSADRGYEQYF. The CDR3 DNA sequence: TGTGCCAGTAGTGCGGACAGGGGTTACGAGCAGTACTTC.

The V gene is TRBV14, the J gene TRBJ2-5, with 9 bases aligning to TRBD1. Germline V gene lookup returns CDR1 SGHDN and CDR2 FVKESK. The CDR3 contains 14 residues. V gave up 6 bases and J gave up 5 bases; unmatched junction bases: 7. CDR3 amino acids: CASSYRGRRETQYF. The DNA for the CDR3 is TGTGCCAGCAGTTACAGGGGGCGGAGGGAGACCCAGTACTTC.